This T cell receptor (beta chain) was observed in a study of blood T cells in healthy people across ages. Study-level results: Donor CMV status was unknown, possibly confounding expanded clonotype changes.

Through a sample-barcoded 5' primer and a J-beta primer mix, a second PCR was run for roughly 6 to 11 cycles. TCRdb used MiXCR to reprocess the 5' RACE reads, holding one entry per CDR3 protein. The sample has about 1.5 million distinct CDR3 sequences; about 42% are singletons. To note about this clonotype: As yet, its antigen is unknown.

The CDR3 extends over 15 amino acids. Germline V CDR1 and CDR2: ENHRY, SYGVKD. V shed 6 bases and J 1 base; nucleotides not matched to a gene: 7. The clonotype originates from a woman between 18 and 29 years old in good health. The chain has TRBV10-3 and TRBJ2-3; 7 positions agree with TRBD2. The sample consisted of blood. CDR3 loop: CAIRSSGVGTDTQYF. The CDR3 DNA reads TGTGCCATCAGATCTAGCGGCGTGGGCACAGATACGCAGTATTTT.